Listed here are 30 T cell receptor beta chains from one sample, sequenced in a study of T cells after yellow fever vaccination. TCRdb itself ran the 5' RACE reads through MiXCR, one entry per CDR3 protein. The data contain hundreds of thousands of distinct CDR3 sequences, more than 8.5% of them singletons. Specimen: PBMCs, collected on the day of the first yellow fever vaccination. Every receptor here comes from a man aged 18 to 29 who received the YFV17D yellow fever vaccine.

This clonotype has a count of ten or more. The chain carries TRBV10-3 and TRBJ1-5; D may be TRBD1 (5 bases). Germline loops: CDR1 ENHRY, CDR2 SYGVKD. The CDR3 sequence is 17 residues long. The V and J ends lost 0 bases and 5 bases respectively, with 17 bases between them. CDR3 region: CAISESEGSHFYQPQHF. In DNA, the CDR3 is TGTGCCATCAGTGAGTCCGAGGGGTCCCACTTCTATCAGCCCCAGCATTTT.

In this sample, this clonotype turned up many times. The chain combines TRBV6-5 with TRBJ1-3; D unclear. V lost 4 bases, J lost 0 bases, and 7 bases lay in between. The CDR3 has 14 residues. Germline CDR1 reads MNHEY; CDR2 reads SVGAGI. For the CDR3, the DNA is TGTGCCAGCAGTTCTAGCTACTCTGGAAACACCATATATTTT. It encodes CASSSSYSGNTIYF.

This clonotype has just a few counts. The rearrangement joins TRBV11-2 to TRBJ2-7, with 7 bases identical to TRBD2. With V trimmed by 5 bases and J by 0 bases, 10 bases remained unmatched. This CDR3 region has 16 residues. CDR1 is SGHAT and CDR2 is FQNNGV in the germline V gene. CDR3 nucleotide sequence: TGTGCCAGCAGCCAGATTGGGGGGAGGGGCTCCTACGAGCAGTACTTC. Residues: CASSQIGGRGSYEQYF.

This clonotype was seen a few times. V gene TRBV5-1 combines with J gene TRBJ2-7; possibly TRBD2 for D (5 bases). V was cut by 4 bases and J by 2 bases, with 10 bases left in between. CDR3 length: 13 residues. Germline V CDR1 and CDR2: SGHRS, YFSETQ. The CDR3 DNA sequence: TGCGCCAGCAGCCGGTCGGGGACCTACGAGCAGTACGTC. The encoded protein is CASSRSGTYEQYV.

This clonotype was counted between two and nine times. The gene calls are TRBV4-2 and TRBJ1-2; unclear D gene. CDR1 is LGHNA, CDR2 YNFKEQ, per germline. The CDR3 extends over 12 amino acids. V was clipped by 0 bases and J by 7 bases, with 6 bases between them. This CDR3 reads CASSQEGFGYTF. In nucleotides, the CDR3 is TGTGCCAGCAGCCAAGAAGGGTTTGGCTACACCTTC.

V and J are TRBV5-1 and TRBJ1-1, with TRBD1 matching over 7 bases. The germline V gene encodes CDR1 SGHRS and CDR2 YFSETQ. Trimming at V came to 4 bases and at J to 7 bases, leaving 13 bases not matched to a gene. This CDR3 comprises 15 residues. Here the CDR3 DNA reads TGCGCCAGCAGCGTTTCGACAGGGAAGGACAGTGAAGCTTTCTTT. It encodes CASSVSTGKDSEAFF. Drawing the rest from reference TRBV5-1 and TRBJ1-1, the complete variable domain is KAGVTQTPRYLIKTRGQQVTLSCSPISGHRSVSWYQQTPGQGLQFLFEYFSETQRNKGNFPGRFSGRQFSNSRSEMNVSTLELGDSALYLCASSVSTGKDSEAFFGQGTRLTVV.

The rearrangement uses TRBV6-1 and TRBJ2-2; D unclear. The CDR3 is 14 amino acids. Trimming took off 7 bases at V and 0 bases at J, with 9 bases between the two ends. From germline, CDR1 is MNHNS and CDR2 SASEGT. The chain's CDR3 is CASTQQTNTGELFF. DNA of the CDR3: TGTGCCAGCACCCAGCAAACGAACACCGGGGAGCTGTTTTTT.

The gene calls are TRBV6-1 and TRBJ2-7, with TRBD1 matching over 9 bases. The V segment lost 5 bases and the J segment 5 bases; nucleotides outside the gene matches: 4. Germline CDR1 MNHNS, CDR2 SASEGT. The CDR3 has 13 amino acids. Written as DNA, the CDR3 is TGTGCCAGCAGTCTGGGGACAGGGCACGAGCAGTACTTC. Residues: CASSLGTGHEQYF.

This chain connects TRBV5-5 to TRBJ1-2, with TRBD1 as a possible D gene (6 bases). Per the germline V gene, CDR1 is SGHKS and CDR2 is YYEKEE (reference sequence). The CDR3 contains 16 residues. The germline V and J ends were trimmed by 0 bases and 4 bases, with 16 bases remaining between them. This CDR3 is CASSLESGALLYGYTF. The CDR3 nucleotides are TGTGCCAGCAGCTTGGAGTCAGGGGCCCTTCTCTATGGCTACACCTTC. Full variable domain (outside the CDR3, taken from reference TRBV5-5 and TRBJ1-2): DAGVTQSPTHLIKTRGQQVTLRCSPISGHKSVSWYQQVLGQGPQFIFQYYEKEERGRGNFPDRFSARQFPNYSSELNVNALLLGDSALYLCASSLESGALLYGYTFGSGTRLTVV.

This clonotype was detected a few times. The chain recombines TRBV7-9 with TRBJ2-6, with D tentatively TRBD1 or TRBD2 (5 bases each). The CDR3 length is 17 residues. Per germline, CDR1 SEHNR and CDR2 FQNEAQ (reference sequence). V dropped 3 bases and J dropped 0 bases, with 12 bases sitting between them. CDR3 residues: CASSFRDANSGANVLTF. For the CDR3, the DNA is TGTGCCAGCAGCTTCCGGGACGCCAACTCTGGGGCCAACGTCCTGACTTTC. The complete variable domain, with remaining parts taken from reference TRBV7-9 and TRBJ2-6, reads DTGVSQNPRHKITKRGQNVTFRCDPISEHNRLYWYRQTLGQGPEFLTYFQNEAQLEKSRLLSDRFSAERPKGSFSTLEIQRTEQGDSAMYLCASSFRDANSGANVLTFGAGSRLTVL.

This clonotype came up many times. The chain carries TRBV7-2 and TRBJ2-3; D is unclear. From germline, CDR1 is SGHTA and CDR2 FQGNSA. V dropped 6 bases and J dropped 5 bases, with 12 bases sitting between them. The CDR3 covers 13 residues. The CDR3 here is CASRTPNGDTQYF. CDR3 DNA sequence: TGTGCCAGCAGGACTCCTAATGGAGATACGCAGTATTTT.

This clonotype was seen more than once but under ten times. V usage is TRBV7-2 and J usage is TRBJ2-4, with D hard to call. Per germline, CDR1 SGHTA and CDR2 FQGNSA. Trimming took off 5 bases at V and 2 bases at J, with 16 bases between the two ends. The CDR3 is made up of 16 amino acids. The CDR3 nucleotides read TGTGCCAGCAGCAAAGCGATGGTGGATCCCAAAAACATTCAGTACTTC. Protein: CASSKAMVDPKNIQYF.

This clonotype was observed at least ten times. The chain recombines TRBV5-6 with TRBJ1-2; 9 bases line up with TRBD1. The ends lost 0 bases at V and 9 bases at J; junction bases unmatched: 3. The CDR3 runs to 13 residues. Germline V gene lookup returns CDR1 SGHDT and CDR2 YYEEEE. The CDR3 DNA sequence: TGTGCCAGCAGCTTGGACAGGGGGCAAAGCTACACCTTC. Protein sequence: CASSLDRGQSYTF.

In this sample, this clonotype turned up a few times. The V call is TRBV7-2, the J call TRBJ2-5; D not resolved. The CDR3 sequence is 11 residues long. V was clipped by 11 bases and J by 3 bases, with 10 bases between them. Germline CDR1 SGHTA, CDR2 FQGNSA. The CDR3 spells CASSAEETQYF. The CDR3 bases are TGTGCCTCCTCTGCGGAAGAGACCCAGTACTTC.

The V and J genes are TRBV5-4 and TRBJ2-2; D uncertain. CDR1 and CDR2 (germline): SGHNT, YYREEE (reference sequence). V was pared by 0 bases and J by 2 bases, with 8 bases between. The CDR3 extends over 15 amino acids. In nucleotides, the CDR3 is TGTGCCAGCAGCTTGGGCGGAATCAACACCGGGGAGCTGTTTTTT. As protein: CASSLGGINTGELFF.

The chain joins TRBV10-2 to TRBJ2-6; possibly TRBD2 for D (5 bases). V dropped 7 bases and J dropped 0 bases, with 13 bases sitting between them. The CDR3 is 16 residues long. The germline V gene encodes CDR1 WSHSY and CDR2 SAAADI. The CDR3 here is CASKEEPISGANVLTF. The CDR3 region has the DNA TGCGCCAGCAAGGAGGAGCCCATCTCTGGGGCCAACGTCCTGACTTTC.

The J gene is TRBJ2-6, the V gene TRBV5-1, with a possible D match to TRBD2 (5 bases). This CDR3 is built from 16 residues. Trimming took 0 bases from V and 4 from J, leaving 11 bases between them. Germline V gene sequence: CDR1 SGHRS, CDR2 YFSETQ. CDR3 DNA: TGCGCCAGCAGCTTGGGCGCGGGTCTGGGGGCCAACGTCCTGACTTTC. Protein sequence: CASSLGAGLGANVLTF.

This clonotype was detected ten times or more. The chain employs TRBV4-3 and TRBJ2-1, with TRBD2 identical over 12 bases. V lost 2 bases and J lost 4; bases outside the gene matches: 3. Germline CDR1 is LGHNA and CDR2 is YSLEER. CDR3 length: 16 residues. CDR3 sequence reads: CASSQLAGGNYNEQFF. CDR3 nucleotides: TGCGCCAGCAGCCAACTAGCGGGGGGGAATTACAATGAGCAGTTCTTC.

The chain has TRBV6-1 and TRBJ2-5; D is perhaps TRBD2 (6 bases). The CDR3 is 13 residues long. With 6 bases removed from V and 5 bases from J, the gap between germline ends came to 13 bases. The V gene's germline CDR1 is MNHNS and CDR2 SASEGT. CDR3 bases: TGTGCCAGCAGATGGGACTTGGGGGAGACCCAGTACTTC. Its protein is CASRWDLGETQYF.

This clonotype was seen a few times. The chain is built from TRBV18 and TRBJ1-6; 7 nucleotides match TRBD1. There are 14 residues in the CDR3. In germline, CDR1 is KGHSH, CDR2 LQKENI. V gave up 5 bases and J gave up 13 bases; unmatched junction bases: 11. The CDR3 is CASSENFRGDPLHF. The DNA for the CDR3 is TGTGCCAGCTCAGAGAACTTCAGGGGGGATCCCCTCCACTTT.

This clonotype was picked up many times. CDR3 in amino acids: CASTGWRDEKLFF. The CDR3 DNA reads as TGTGCCAGTACAGGGTGGAGGGATGAAAAACTGTTTTTT. The chain couples TRBV12-3 or TRBV12-4 to TRBJ1-4; possible D gene TRBD1, 6 bases. The CDR3 spans 13 residues. V lost 9 bases, J lost 6 bases, and 14 bases lay in between.

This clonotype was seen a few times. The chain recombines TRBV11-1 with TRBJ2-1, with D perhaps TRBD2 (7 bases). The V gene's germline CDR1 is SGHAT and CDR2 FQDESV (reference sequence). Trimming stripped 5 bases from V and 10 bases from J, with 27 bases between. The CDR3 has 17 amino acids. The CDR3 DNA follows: TGTGCCAGCAGCGAACGCCGGCGGCGGGGGCCAACTAACGAGCAGTTCTTC. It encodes CASSERRRRGPTNEQFF.

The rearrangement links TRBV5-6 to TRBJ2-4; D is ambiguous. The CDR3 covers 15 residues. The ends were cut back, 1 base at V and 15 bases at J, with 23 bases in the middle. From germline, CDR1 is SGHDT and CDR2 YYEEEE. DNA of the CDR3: TGTGCCAGCAGCTTGAAAGGCCACCGGGCCGCAAACGTGTACTTC. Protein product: CASSLKGHRAANVYF.

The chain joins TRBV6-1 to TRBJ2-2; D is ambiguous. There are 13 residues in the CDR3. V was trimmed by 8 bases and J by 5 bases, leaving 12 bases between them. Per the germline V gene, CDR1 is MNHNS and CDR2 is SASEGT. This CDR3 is CASQYGRTGELFF. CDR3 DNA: TGTGCCAGCCAATACGGGCGTACCGGGGAGCTGTTTTTT.

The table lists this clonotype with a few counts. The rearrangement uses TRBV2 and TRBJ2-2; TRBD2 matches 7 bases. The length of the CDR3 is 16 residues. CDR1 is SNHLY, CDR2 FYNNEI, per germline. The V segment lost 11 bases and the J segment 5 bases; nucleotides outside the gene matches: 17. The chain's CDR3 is CASTLGRGRITGELFF. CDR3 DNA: TGTGCCTCCACCCTTGGGCGGGGGAGAATTACCGGGGAGCTGTTTTTT. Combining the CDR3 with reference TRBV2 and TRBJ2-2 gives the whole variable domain EPEVTQTPSHQVTQMGQEVILRCVPISNHLYFYWYRQILGQKVEFLVSFYNNEISEKSEIFDDQFSVERPDGSNFTLKIRSTKLEDSAMYFCASTLGRGRITGELFFGEGSRLTVL.

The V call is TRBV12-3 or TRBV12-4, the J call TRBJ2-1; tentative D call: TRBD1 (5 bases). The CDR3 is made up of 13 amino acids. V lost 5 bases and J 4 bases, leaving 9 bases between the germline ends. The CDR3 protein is CASSRQSYNEQFF. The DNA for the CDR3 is TGTGCCAGCAGTAGACAGAGTTACAATGAGCAGTTCTTC.

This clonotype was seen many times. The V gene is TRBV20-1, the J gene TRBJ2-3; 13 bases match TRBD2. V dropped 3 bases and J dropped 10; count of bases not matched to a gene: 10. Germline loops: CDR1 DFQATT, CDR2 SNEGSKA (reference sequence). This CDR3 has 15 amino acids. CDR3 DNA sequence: TGCAGTGCTAGGCATTGGACTAGCGGGGGCCCTGCGCAGTATTTT. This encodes CSARHWTSGGPAQYF.

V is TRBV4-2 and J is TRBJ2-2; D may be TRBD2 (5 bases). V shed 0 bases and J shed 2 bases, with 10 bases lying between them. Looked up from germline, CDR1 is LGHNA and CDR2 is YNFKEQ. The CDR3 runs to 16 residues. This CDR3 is CASSQEDWENTGELFF. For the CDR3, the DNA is TGTGCCAGCAGCCAAGAGGACTGGGAAAACACCGGGGAGCTGTTTTTT.

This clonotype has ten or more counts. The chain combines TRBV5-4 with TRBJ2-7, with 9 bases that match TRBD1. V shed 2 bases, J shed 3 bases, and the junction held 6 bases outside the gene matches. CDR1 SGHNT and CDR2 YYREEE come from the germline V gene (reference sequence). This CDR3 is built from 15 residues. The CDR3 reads CASSFGDRVFYEQYF. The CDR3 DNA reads TGTGCCAGCAGCTTTGGGGACAGGGTTTTCTACGAGCAGTACTTC.

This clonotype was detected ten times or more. The CDR3 nucleotides are TGTGCCAGCCCCGGGGACACCGGGGAGCTGTTTTTT. It specifies CASPGDTGELFF. This chain connects TRBV19 to TRBJ2-2, with TRBD2 as a possible D gene (5 bases). From germline, CDR1 is LNHDA and CDR2 SQIVND (reference sequence). This CDR3 has 12 residues. V lost 9 bases to trimming and J lost 3 bases, with 8 bases between them.